Its frequency marks the clone carrying this TCR beta chain as medium-sized. The antigen is unknown. This specimen comes from a study of CXCR3-negative and CXCR3-positive naive CD8 T cells. Background on the study: Sequencing brought in approximately 140 million TRB reads altogether, and each library got about 1.5 +/- 0.3 million.

This CDR3 is 15 amino acids long. The germline V gene encodes CDR1 MNHEY and CDR2 SVGEGT. Study outcomes and limitations: Both naive subsets had comparably high diversity; memory CD8+ cells much lower. Naive subsets did not differ in surface CD5, and the authors estimated TCR strength using properties of the TRB CDR3.

With UMI labels, 5' RACE was used to prepare the TRB cDNA libraries. Each CDR3 protein gets one entry in TCRdb, which reprocessed the 5' RACE reads and gives no DNA. Its table records over 20,000 distinct CDR3 sequences. The chain is built from TRBV6-2 or TRBV6-3 and TRBJ1-1; no DNA is available, so the TRBD1 call from TCRdb remains unchecked. Sequencing was performed on naive CXCR3- CD8+ T cells from blood. The sample's subset: CD45RO-CCR7+CD27+CD95- naive CD8+ T cells lacking CXCR3 (TNR3-). The receptor's source is a human donor in good health. Some clones in this sample may be carry-over from other donors' samples. CDR3 protein: CASSYSKSPATEAFF.